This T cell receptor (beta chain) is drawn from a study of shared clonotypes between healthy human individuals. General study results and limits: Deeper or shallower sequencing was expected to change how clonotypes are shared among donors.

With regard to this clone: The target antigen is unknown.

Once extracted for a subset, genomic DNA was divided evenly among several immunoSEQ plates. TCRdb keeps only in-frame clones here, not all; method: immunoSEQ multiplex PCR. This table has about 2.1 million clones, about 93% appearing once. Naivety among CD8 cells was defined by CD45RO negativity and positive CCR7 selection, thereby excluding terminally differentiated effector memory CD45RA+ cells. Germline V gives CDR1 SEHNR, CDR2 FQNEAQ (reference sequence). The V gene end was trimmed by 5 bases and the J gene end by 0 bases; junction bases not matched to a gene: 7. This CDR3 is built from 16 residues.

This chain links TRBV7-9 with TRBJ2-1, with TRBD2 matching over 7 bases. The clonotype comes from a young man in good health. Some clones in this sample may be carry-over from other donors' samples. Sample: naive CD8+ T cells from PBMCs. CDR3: CASSPQLANSYNEQFF. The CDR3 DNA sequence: TGTGCCAGCAGCCCCCAACTAGCGAACTCCTACAATGAGCAGTTCTTC.